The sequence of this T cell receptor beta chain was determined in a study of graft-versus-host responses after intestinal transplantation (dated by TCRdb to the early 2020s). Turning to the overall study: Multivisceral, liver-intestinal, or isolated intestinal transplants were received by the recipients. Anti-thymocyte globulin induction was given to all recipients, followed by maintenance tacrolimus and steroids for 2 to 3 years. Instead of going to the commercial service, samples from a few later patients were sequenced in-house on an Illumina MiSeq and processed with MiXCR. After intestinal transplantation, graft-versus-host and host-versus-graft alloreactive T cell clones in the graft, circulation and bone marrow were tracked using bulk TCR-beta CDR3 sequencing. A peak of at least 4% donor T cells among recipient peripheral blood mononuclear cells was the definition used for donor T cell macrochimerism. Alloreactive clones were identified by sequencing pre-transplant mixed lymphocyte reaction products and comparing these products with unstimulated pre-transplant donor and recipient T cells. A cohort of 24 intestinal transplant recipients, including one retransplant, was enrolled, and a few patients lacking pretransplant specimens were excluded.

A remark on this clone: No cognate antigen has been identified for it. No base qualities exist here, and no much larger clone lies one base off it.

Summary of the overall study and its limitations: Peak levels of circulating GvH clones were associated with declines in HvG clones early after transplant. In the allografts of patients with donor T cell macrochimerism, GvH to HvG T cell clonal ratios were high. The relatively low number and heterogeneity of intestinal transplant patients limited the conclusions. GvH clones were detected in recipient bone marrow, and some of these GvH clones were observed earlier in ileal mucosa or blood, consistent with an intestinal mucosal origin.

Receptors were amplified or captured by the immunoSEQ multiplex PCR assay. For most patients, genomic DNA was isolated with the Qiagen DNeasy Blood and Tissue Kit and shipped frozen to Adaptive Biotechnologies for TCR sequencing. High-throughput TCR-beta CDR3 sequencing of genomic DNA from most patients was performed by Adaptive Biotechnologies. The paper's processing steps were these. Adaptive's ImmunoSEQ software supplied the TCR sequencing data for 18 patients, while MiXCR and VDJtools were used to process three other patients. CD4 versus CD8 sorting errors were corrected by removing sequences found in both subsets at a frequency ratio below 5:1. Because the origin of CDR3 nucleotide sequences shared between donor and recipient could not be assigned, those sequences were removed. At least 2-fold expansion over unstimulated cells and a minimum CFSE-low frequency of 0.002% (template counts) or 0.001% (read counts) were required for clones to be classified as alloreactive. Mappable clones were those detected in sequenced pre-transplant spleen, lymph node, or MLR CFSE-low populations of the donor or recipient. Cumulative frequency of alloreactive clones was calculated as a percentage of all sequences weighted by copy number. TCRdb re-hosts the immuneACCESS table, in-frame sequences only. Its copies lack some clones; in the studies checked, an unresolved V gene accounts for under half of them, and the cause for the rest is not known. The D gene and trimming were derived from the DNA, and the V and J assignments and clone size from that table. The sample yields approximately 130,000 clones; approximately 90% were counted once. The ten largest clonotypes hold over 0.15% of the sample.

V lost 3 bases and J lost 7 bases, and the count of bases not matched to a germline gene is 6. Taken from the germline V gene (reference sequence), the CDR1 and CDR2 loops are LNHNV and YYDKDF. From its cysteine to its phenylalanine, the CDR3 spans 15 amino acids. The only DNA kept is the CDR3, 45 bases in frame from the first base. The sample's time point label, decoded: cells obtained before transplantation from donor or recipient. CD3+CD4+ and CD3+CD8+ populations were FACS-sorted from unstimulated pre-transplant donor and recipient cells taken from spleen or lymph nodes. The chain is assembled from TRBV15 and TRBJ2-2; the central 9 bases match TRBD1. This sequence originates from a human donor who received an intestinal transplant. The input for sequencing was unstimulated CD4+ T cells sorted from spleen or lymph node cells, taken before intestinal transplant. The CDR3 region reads CATSSQQGAGGELFF. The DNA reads TGTGCCACCAGCAGTCAACAGGGGGCTGGCGGGGAGCTGTTTTTT.